Presented here are 9 T cell receptor beta chains from one specimen sequenced in a study of T-cell reconstitution after alpha-beta-depleted transplantation in children. Study-level points and caveats: Hyperexpanded clones declined; after one year, newly produced T cells mostly supplied diversity.

Unique molecular identifiers were incorporated when the TCRbeta library was constructed. TCRdb itself ran the PCR reads through MiXCR, one entry per CDR3 protein. The sample comprises some 300,000 distinct CDR3 sequences, roughly 7.8% of which are singletons, and 9.1% rests with the top ten. These receptors have no identified antigens. Source: peripheral blood, taken 360 days after TCRalphabeta/CD19-depleted stem cell transplant. The receptors shown here come from a female patient aged 2-10 years who had a stem cell transplant for Fanconi anemia, so the T cells may come from the graft donor.

This clonotype was seen ten or more times. This chain joins TRBV28 and TRBJ2-7, with D possibly matching TRBD1 (5 bases). Germline V gene sequence: CDR1 MDHEN, CDR2 SYDVKM. Trimming removed 3 bases at V and 9 bases at J, with 18 bases between. This CDR3 region has 14 residues. CDR3 sequence reads: CASSLYPEYQGQYF. For the CDR3, the DNA is TGTGCCAGCAGTTTGTACCCGGAGTACCAGGGGCAGTACTTC.

There are many counts of this clonotype. J is TRBJ1-3 and V is TRBV12-3 or TRBV12-4, with 7 bases fitting TRBD1. V was pared by 6 bases and J by 0 bases, with 8 bases of the junction left unmatched. The CDR3 spans 16 residues. The CDR3 loop reads CASRSRQGLSGNTIYF. The CDR3 DNA is TGTGCCAGCAGATCCAGACAGGGACTCTCTGGAAACACCATATATTTT.

The J gene is TRBJ2-1, the V gene TRBV11-1, with 14 positions matching TRBD2. CDR3 size: 18 residues. V trimming: 3 bases; J trimming: 7 bases; junction bases outside the gene matches: 11. Germline V CDR1 and CDR2: SGHAT, FQDESV (reference sequence). The CDR3 is CASSLETSGRAGLNEQFF. For the CDR3, the DNA is TGTGCCAGCAGCTTGGAGACTAGCGGGAGGGCCGGGTTGAATGAGCAGTTCTTC.

V is TRBV7-8 and J is TRBJ2-6, with 10 positions matching TRBD2. Germline V lookup: CDR1 SGHVS, CDR2 FQNEAQ. The V segment lost 3 bases and the J segment 10 bases; nucleotides outside the gene matches: 6. The CDR3 totals 15 residues. DNA of the CDR3: TGTGCCAGCAGCTTCGTACTAGCGGGGCCTAACGTCCTGACTTTC. Encoded protein: CASSFVLAGPNVLTF.

This clonotype has only a few counts. The chain has TRBV6-5 and TRBJ2-2; 7 nucleotides line up with TRBD2. CDR1 and CDR2 from the germline V gene are MNHEY and SVGAGI. V was pared by 1 base and J by 1 base, with 3 bases of the junction left unmatched. The CDR3 is 16 amino acids. CDR3 DNA: TGTGCCAGCAGTTACTTTCGGGGGGAGAACACCGGGGAGCTGTTTTTT. Translated, it gives CASSYFRGENTGELFF.

The chain has TRBV10-3 and TRBJ2-7, with TRBD2 as a possible D gene (5 bases). The V gene's germline CDR1 is ENHRY and CDR2 SYGVKD. V was pared by 0 bases and J by 6 bases, with 12 bases between. CDR3 size: 14 residues. This CDR3 is CAISESRGHSEQYV. CDR3 nucleotide sequence: TGTGCCATCAGTGAGTCGAGAGGGCACTCCGAGCAGTACGTC.

This clonotype was observed at least ten times. The J gene is TRBJ2-5, the V gene TRBV20-1; D possibly corresponds to TRBD2 (6 bases). V dropped 3 bases and J dropped 3 bases, with 17 bases sitting between them. Looked up from germline, CDR1 is DFQATT and CDR2 is SNEGSKA (reference sequence). This CDR3 has 15 residues. The CDR3 region is CSASPLVGGKETQYF. Here the CDR3 DNA reads TGCAGTGCTAGCCCACTGGTCGGAGGGAAAGAGACCCAGTACTTC.

This clonotype was counted many times. The chain uses TRBV6-5 and TRBJ2-7; D remains unclear. The CDR3 spans 14 residues. The V gene lost 2 bases and the J gene lost 5 bases, with 13 bases spanning the gap. CDR1 MNHEY and CDR2 SVGAGI come from the germline V gene. CDR3 loop: CASSYNWEFDEQYF. The CDR3 DNA reads TGTGCCAGCAGTTACAATTGGGAATTCGACGAGCAGTACTTC.

This chain uses TRBV11-2 with TRBJ2-1; TRBD2 matches 13 bases. Germline V gene data show CDR1 as SGHAT and CDR2 as FQNNGV. The junction had 7 bases not matched to a gene; V was cut back by 1 base and J by 7 bases. The CDR3 runs to 17 residues. CDR3 coding DNA: TGTGCCAGCAGCTTAGTTAAGGGACTAGCGGGACCTAATGAGCAGTTCTTC. Translation gives CASSLVKGLAGPNEQFF. Using reference TRBV11-2 and TRBJ2-1 for the parts outside the CDR3, the full variable domain is EAGVAQSPRYKIIEKRQSVAFWCNPISGHATLYWYQQILGQGPKLLIQFQNNGVVDDSQLPKDRFSAERLKGVDSTLKIQPAKLEDSAVYLCASSLVKGLAGPNEQFFGPGTRLTVL.